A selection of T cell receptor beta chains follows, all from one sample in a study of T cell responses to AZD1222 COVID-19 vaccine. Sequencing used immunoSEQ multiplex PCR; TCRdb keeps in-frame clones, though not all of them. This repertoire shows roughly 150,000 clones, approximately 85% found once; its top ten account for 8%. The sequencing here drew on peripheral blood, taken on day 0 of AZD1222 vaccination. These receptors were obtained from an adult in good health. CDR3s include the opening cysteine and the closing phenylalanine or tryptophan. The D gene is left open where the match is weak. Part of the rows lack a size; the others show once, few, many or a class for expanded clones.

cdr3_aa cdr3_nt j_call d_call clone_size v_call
CAWSVRDRRETQYF TGTGCCTGGAGTGTAAGGGACAGGCGAGAGACCCAGTACTTC TRBJ2-5 TRBD1 NA TRBV30
CARPVEGPEAFF TGTGCCAGACCTGTAGAAGGGCCCGAAGCTTTCTTT TRBJ1-1 NA NA TRBV11-3
CASSLGQGYGYTF TGTGCCAGCAGTTTGGGGCAGGGCTATGGCTACACCTTC TRBJ1-2 NA NA TRBV27
CASSLLGSEQYF TGTGCCAGCAGTTTACTGGGATCCGAGCAGTACTTC TRBJ2-7 NA NA TRBV27
CASSQWTDGHEQYF TGTGCCAGCTCACAGTGGACCGATGGCCACGAGCAGTACTTC TRBJ2-7 NA NA TRBV18
CASSLAAFSGPSGANVLTF TGTGCCAGCAGCTTGGCCGCCTTCTCGGGCCCCTCTGGGGCCAACGTCCTGACTTTC TRBJ2-6 NA once TRBV5-8
CASREAANTDTQYF TGTGCCAGCAGGGAGGCCGCAAACACAGATACGCAGTATTTT TRBJ2-3 NA NA TRBV21-1
CASSLVAGGPADTQYF TGTGCCAGCAGCTTAGTTGCGGGGGGGCCAGCAGATACGCAGTATTTT TRBJ2-3 TRBD2 NA TRBV13
CASSQDWRNTEAFF TGTGCCAGCAGCCAAGATTGGCGGAACACTGAAGCTTTCTTT TRBJ1-1 NA NA TRBV3-1/TRBV3-2
CASSLGQGGNQPQHF TGTGCCAGCAGTTTAGGACAGGGTGGCAATCAGCCCCAGCATTTT TRBJ1-5 TRBD1 NA TRBV28
CASFRRREGYEQYF TGTGCCAGCTTCCGGCGGAGGGAGGGCTACGAGCAGTACTTC TRBJ2-7 TRBD2 once TRBV6-5
CSAVGHKDTGELFF TGCAGCGCCGTGGGGCATAAGGACACCGGGGAGCTGTTTTTT TRBJ2-2 NA NA TRBV29-1
CSVDGPLETDTQYF TGCAGCGTTGACGGACCACTAGAGACAGATACGCAGTATTTT TRBJ2-3 NA NA TRBV29-1
CASSYRAGDGEQYF TGTGCCAGCAGTTACAGGGCAGGGGACGGCGAGCAGTACTTC TRBJ2-7 NA NA TRBV6-6
CASGSISETQYF TGTGCTAGTGGTTCAATATCGGAGACCCAGTACTTC TRBJ2-5 NA NA TRBV12-5
CASSKCGHLGSQPQHF TGTGCCAGCAGCAAATGTGGACACCTAGGGAGTCAGCCCCAGCATTTT TRBJ1-5 NA NA TRBV21-1
CASSAGVGLDSGELFF TGCGCCAGCAGCGCCGGGGTGGGGTTGGACTCCGGGGAGCTGTTTTTT TRBJ2-2 NA NA TRBV5-1
CASSLRTSGVPYEQYF TGTGCCAGCTCACTTCGGACTAGCGGGGTACCCTACGAGCAGTACTTC TRBJ2-7 TRBD2 once TRBV18
CASTHPGTGNNEQFF TGCGCCAGCACACACCCCGGGACGGGAAACAATGAGCAGTTCTTC TRBJ2-1 NA NA TRBV5-1
CASSTKGARSNQPQHF TGTGCCAGCAGTACTAAGGGGGCGCGGAGCAATCAGCCCCAGCATTTT TRBJ1-5 TRBD1 NA TRBV6-2/TRBV6-3
CSASHRGSPYEQYF TGCAGTGCTAGTCACCGGGGGTCCCCCTACGAGCAGTACTTC TRBJ2-7 NA NA TRBV20-1
CASSLQGRAGYEQYF TGTGCCAGCAGCCTCCAAGGGCGGGCCGGTTACGAGCAGTACTTC TRBJ2-7 NA NA TRBV3-1/TRBV3-2
CAWSPRELGGYTF TGTGCCTGGAGTCCCAGGGAGTTGGGTGGCTACACCTTC TRBJ1-2 NA NA TRBV30
CASSLGVNSGNTIYF TGTGCCAGCAGCTTGGGGGTCAACTCTGGAAACACCATATATTTT TRBJ1-3 NA NA TRBV13
CASSLVSLNSGANVLTF TGCGCCAGCAGCTTGGTCAGCTTAAACTCTGGGGCCAACGTCCTGACTTTC TRBJ2-6 NA NA TRBV5-1
CASSRGGAFDEKLFF TGTGCCAGCAGTAGGGGGGGGGCTTTTGACGAAAAACTGTTTTTT TRBJ1-4 NA NA TRBV28
CASSLQGNSYEQYF TGTGCCAGCAGTTTGCAGGGAAACTCCTACGAGCAGTACTTC TRBJ2-7 NA NA TRBV27
CASSRTGKPEAFF TGTGCCAGCAGCAGGACAGGGAAGCCTGAAGCTTTCTTT TRBJ1-1 TRBD1 NA TRBV5-6
CASSQDPPATYEQYF TGCGCCAGCAGCCAAGACCCCCCTGCGACCTACGAGCAGTACTTC TRBJ2-7 NA once TRBV4-1
CASSALVSGIGEQFF TGTGCCAGCAGCGCCCTGGTTAGCGGGATAGGTGAGCAGTTCTTC TRBJ2-1 TRBD2 once TRBV2
CASSLFAPGLAGGNEQFF TGTGCCAGCAGTTTATTTGCCCCTGGACTAGCGGGAGGGAATGAGCAGTTCTTC TRBJ2-1 TRBD2 NA TRBV27
CASSLSDGTQYF TGTGCCAGCAGCTTGAGCGACGGGACCCAGTACTTC TRBJ2-5 NA NA TRBV11-3
CASSQESEGGSGANVLTF TGTGCCAGCAGCCAAGAATCTGAAGGGGGTTCTGGGGCCAACGTCCTGACTTTC TRBJ2-6 NA NA TRBV4-2
CAIRRYEQYF TGTGCCATCCGTAGATACGAGCAGTACTTC TRBJ2-7 NA few TRBV28
CASSGGLAGGAAYTDTQYF TGCGCCAGCAGCGGGGGACTAGCGGGAGGGGCGGCTTACACAGATACGCAGTATTTT TRBJ2-3 TRBD2 NA TRBV5-1
CASSLGGGEGYTF TGTGCCAGCAGCTTAGGGGGTGGGGAGGGCTACACCTTC TRBJ1-2 NA NA TRBV7-8
CASKRGGEKLFF TGTGCCAGCAAGAGGGGGGGTGAAAAACTGTTTTTT TRBJ1-4 NA NA TRBV12-3/TRBV12-4
CSVAFGTSGLGEQYF TGCAGCGTTGCATTCGGGACTAGCGGTCTGGGGGAGCAGTACTTC TRBJ2-7 TRBD2 NA TRBV29-1
CASSQTRGGGYQETQYF TGTGCCAGCAGCCAAACACGGGGGGGCGGGTACCAAGAGACCCAGTACTTC TRBJ2-5 TRBD2 NA TRBV14
CASSLDRNSNQPQHF TGTGCCAGCAGTTTAGACAGAAATAGCAATCAGCCCCAGCATTTT TRBJ1-5 NA few TRBV27
CSVDKHSSGTEAFF TGCAGCGTTGATAAGCACAGCTCGGGCACTGAAGCTTTCTTT TRBJ1-1 NA once TRBV29-1
CASSILGSNEKLFF TGTGCCAGCAGTATCCTCGGGAGTAATGAAAAACTGTTTTTT TRBJ1-4 NA NA TRBV27
CASSPQRGEPQHF TGTGCCAGCTCACCACAACGAGGTGAGCCCCAGCATTTT TRBJ1-5 NA NA TRBV18
CASSPVSGSARDTQYF TGTGCCAGCAGTCCCGTTAGCGGGAGCGCGAGAGATACGCAGTATTTT TRBJ2-3 TRBD2 NA TRBV6-6
CASSPSAHPQNTGELFF TGTGCCAGCTCACCATCGGCACATCCTCAGAACACCGGGGAGCTGTTTTTT TRBJ2-2 NA NA TRBV18
CASSPGDRFILWSEAFF TGTGCCAGCAGCCCCGGGGACAGGTTTATTTTGTGGTCTGAAGCTTTCTTT TRBJ1-1 TRBD1 NA TRBV11-2